The TCR beta chain under discussion was sequenced for a study of CD8 T cells in Susac syndrome. This clonotype was seen only once. Germline lookup yields CDR1 MNHEY and CDR2 SMNVEV (reference sequence). The CDR3 runs 16 residues. J was trimmed by 4 bases and V by 5 bases; bases with no gene match: 8. Reverse transcription of about 0.5 to 1 ug RNA used random hexamers. TCRdb re-called the immunoSEQ multiplex PCR reads through MiXCR, storing one row per CDR3 protein. The sample shows roughly 150,000 distinct CDR3 sequences, about 90% of them seen only once. The receptor's source is a human donor in good health. Sequenced input: CD4+ T cells from PBMCs. This rearrangement joins TRBV27 to TRBJ2-3; 11 bases match TRBD2. The CDR3 spells CASSALAGGPADTQYF. The CDR3 region has the DNA TGTGCCAGCAGTGCTTTAGCGGGAGGGCCAGCAGATACGCAGTATTTT.